The 5 T cell receptor beta chains below all came from one sample that was sequenced in a study of T cell responses to AZD1222 COVID-19 vaccine. The method was immunoSEQ multiplex PCR; TCRdb's version includes in-frame clones alone and lacks a portion of them. The repertoire has 130,000 or so clones, approximately 90% of them found once; the top ten carry 7.2%. Sequences were derived from peripheral blood, sampled on day 0 of AZD1222 vaccination. Source of these receptors: an adult in good health.

V usage is TRBV10-3 and J usage is TRBJ2-7, with D uncertain. Germline V lookup: CDR1 ENHRY, CDR2 SYGVKD. Trimming pared 6 bases from V and 3 bases from J, leaving 6 bases between. This CDR3 contains 11 residues. In nucleotides, the CDR3 is TGTGCCATCAGAAATCTCTACGAGCAGTACTTC. This codes for CAIRNLYEQYF.

This chain connects TRBV5-4 to TRBJ2-1, with a tentative D call TRBD1 (5 bases). Trimming pared 4 bases from V and 7 bases from J, leaving 9 bases between. The CDR3 has 12 amino acids. CDR1 is SGHNT and CDR2 is YYREEE in the germline V gene (reference sequence). CDR3 coding DNA: TGTGCCAGCAGCATCTCAGGGAATGAGCAGTTCTTC. As protein: CASSISGNEQFF. Full variable domain (rest looked up from reference TRBV5-4 and TRBJ2-1): ETGVTQSPTHLIKTRGQQVTLRCSSQSGHNTVSWYQQALGQGPQFIFQYYREEENGRGNFPPRFSGLQFPNYSSELNVNALELDDSALYLCASSISGNEQFFGPGTRLTVL.

The chain carries TRBV29-1 and TRBJ2-1; 12 bases are shared with TRBD2. The V gene's germline CDR1 is SQVTM and CDR2 ANQGSEA. Unmatched junction bases numbered 2, after V lost 4 bases and J lost 4 bases. The CDR3 length is 14 residues. CDR3 amino acids: CSVVLAGGYNEQFF. CDR3 coding DNA: TGCAGCGTTGTGCTAGCGGGAGGGTACAATGAGCAGTTCTTC.

This chain links TRBV15 with TRBJ2-1; 8 bases align to TRBD2. Trimming at V came to 0 bases and at J to 3 bases, leaving 7 bases not matched to a gene. Germline V CDR1 and CDR2: LNHNV, YYDKDF (reference sequence). There are 17 residues in the CDR3. CDR3: CATSRDGSAGGYNEQFF. The CDR3 bases are TGTGCCACCAGCAGAGATGGGTCGGCGGGAGGCTACAATGAGCAGTTCTTC. Full variable domain (missing parts from reference TRBV15 and TRBJ2-1): DAMVIQNPRYQVTQFGKPVTLSCSQTLNHNVMYWYQQKSSQAPKLLFHYYDKDFNNEADTPDNFQSRRPNTSFCFLDIRSPGLGDTAMYLCATSRDGSAGGYNEQFFGPGTRLTVL.

The rearrangement uses TRBV6-6 and TRBJ1-2; D may be TRBD1 (5 bases). Trimming cost V 10 bases and J 6 bases, with 15 bases left between them. CDR1 is MNHNY and CDR2 is SVGAGI in the germline V gene (reference sequence). The CDR3 covers 12 residues. CDR3 DNA: TGTGCCATCCAGCGACTGGGGGATGGCTACACCTTC. This sequence encodes CAIQRLGDGYTF.